A single sample is the source of the 13 T cell receptor beta chains below, sequenced in a study of shared clonotypes between healthy human individuals. Some clones are missing from TCRdb's copy, which holds only in-frame ones; the method was immunoSEQ multiplex PCR. The top ten hold approximately 1.5% of the sample, which has about a million clones, around 80% seen once. The specimen was memory CD4+ T cells sorted from blood. Indicated subset: CD45RA-negative fraction. These receptors were collected from a man between 18 and 29 years old in good health.

This chain joins TRBV5-6 and TRBJ1-1; D remains unclear. This CDR3 region has 13 residues. Germline CDR1 reads SGHDT; CDR2 reads YYEEEE. Trimming stripped 1 base from V and 1 base from J, with 5 bases between. CDR3 nucleotides: TGTGCCAGCAGCTTGCTCGGGAACACTGAAGCTTTCTTT. Its translation: CASSLLGNTEAFF.

Notes on this clone: The same CDR3 can be traced to other DNA sequences in this sample. The rearrangement joins TRBV7-9 to TRBJ2-7; possibly TRBD1 for D (6 bases). Trimming took 5 bases from V and 3 from J, leaving 8 bases between them. Looked up from germline, CDR1 is SEHNR and CDR2 is FQNEAQ (reference sequence). The CDR3 sequence is 12 residues long. CDR3 DNA sequence: TGTGCCAGCAGCCGACAGGACTACGAGCAGTACTTC. Amino acids: CASSRQDYEQYF.

V and J are TRBV6-4 and TRBJ1-3, with D unresolved. CDR3 size: 13 residues. The germline gives CDR1 MRHNA, CDR2 SNTAGT. Trimming took off 11 bases at V and 0 bases at J, with 11 bases between the two ends. The CDR3 spells CADAGYSGNTIYF. DNA for the CDR3: TGTGCCGACGCGGGCTACTCTGGAAACACCATATATTTT.

J is TRBJ2-1 and V is TRBV29-1; tentative D call: TRBD2 (6 bases). Germline V lookup: CDR1 SQVTM, CDR2 ANQGSEA. This CDR3 is 15 amino acids long. V was trimmed by 3 bases and J by 4 bases, leaving 16 bases between them. CDR3 region: CSVERPGRRYNEQFF. In DNA form, the CDR3 reads TGCAGCGTTGAGAGGCCCGGGAGAAGGTACAATGAGCAGTTCTTC.

This chain links TRBV19 with TRBJ2-7, with 8 bases aligning to TRBD2. The CDR3 sequence is 15 residues long. Germline V gene sequence: CDR1 LNHDA, CDR2 SQIVND (reference sequence). The ends lost 5 bases at V and 3 bases at J; junction bases unmatched: 9. CDR3 loop: CASSVLAGTRYEQYF. The CDR3 DNA sequence: TGTGCCAGTAGTGTATTAGCGGGGACCCGCTACGAGCAGTACTTC.

The chain joins TRBV6-6 to TRBJ1-1; D unresolved. V was clipped by 2 bases and J by 4 bases, with 8 bases between them. The CDR3 has 13 residues. Germline lookup yields CDR1 MNHNY and CDR2 SVGAGI (reference sequence). Here the CDR3 reads CASSYLEGTEAFF. DNA for the CDR3: TGTGCCAGCAGTTACCTGGAGGGCACTGAAGCTTTCTTT.

The chain carries TRBV28 and TRBJ2-7, with TRBD2 identical over 7 bases. After removal of 5 bases from V and 8 bases from J, the junction contained 9 bases not matched to a gene. Germline CDR1 and CDR2: MDHEN and SYDVKM. CDR3 length: 13 residues. The CDR3 coding sequence is TGTGCCAGCAGTCCCCCGGGACTATTGCAGCAGTACTTC. Its protein product is CASSPPGLLQQYF.

This chain connects TRBV6-5 to TRBJ1-2, with 9 positions matching TRBD1. Germline values: CDR1 MNHEY, CDR2 SVGAGI. Losses at the gene ends were 5 bases for V and 6 bases for J; bases not matched to a gene: 4. The length of the CDR3 is 13 residues. In nucleotides, the CDR3 is TGTGCCAGCAGTCGACAGGGGGGCGATGGCTACACCTTC. This gives the protein CASSRQGGDGYTF.

This sequence joins TRBV7-2 and TRBJ2-3, with a tentative D call TRBD1 (6 bases). V lost 8 bases to trimming and J lost 4 bases, with 19 bases between them. This CDR3 contains 15 residues. Germline CDR1 is SGHTA and CDR2 is FQGNSA. The CDR3 is CASQGWGGRADTQYF. CDR3 nucleotide sequence: TGTGCCAGCCAGGGGTGGGGTGGGAGAGCAGATACGCAGTATTTT.

The chain employs TRBV7-2 and TRBJ2-1; D is uncertain. Germline CDR1 reads SGHTA; CDR2 reads FQGNSA. CDR3 size: 16 residues. V lost 1 base to trimming and J lost 1 base, with 11 bases between them. The CDR3 sequence is CASSLDFHPSYNEQFF. CDR3 DNA: TGTGCCAGCAGCTTAGACTTCCACCCATCCTACAATGAGCAGTTCTTC.

This sequence joins TRBV21-1 and TRBJ2-6. TRBV21-1 is a pseudogene segment. The CDR3 spans 18 residues. The CDR3 loop reads CASSKDGENSSGANVLTF. The CDR3 DNA is TGTGCCAGCAGCAAAGATGGGGAAAACAGCTCTGGGGCCAACGTCCTGACTTTC.

This chain links TRBV5-4 with TRBJ2-5, with 7 positions matching TRBD1. V was pared by 2 bases and J by 2 bases, with 9 bases of the junction left unmatched. Germline CDR1 SGHNT, CDR2 YYREEE (reference sequence). The CDR3 totals 16 residues. The CDR3 region is CASSFGTASYQETQYF. CDR3 bases: TGTGCCAGCAGCTTCGGGACAGCATCTTATCAAGAGACCCAGTACTTC. Full variable domain (remainder filled in from reference TRBV5-4 and TRBJ2-5): ETGVTQSPTHLIKTRGQQVTLRCSSQSGHNTVSWYQQALGQGPQFIFQYYREEENGRGNFPPRFSGLQFPNYSSELNVNALELDDSALYLCASSFGTASYQETQYFGPGTRLLVL.

The chain employs TRBV9 and TRBJ1-3; D is unclear. The CDR3 loop spans 16 amino acids. The germline V gene has CDR1 SGDLS and CDR2 YYNGEE. Trimming took 0 bases from V and 3 from J, leaving 13 bases between them. DNA for the CDR3: TGTGCCAGCAGCGTAGGAGAGGGAGCGAATGGAAACACCATATATTTT. This encodes CASSVGEGANGNTIYF.